This TCR beta chain was documented in a study of T cell changes during pregnancy in multiple sclerosis. This clone showed up just a few times. Using immunoSEQ multiplex PCR, the repertoire was profiled, and TCRdb retains in-frame clones only, with some absent. The sample lists about 48,000 clones; roughly 92% were seen once. The CDR3 is 12 residues long. The V end lost 1 base, the J end lost 7 bases, and 7 bases lay between the germline ends. The germline CDR1 and CDR2 sequences are SNHLY and FYNNEI. This specimen consisted of CD4+ T cells from peripheral blood mononuclear cells, obtained in the second trimester of pregnancy. This chain links TRBV2 with TRBJ1-1; perhaps TRBD1 as D (6 bases). The source of this sequence is a female donor in good health, enrolled as a control in a pregnancy study. This CDR3 reads CASSEGRGEAFF. DNA of the CDR3: TGTGCCAGCAGTGAAGGCAGGGGTGAAGCTTTCTTT.